This TCR beta chain emerged from a study of tissue T cells after allogeneic stem cell transplantation. Trimming removed 0 bases from V and 6 bases from J, with 17 bases in between. The CDR3 contains 17 residues. CDR1 is ENHRY and CDR2 is SYGVKD in the germline V gene. Sequencing was performed with immunoSEQ multiplex PCR; in TCRdb, only in-frame clones are kept and a portion is missing. Of just over 25,000 clones listed, about 90% are singletons. V is TRBV10-3 and J is TRBJ2-2; TRBD1 or TRBD2 may be the D gene (7 bases each). The input for sequencing was blood, taken before transplantation. The sequence derives from a male donor at least 60 years old who later had graft-versus-host disease after an allogeneic stem cell transplant. The CDR3 DNA reads as TGTGCCATCAGTGAGTCGGGGAGGGGGCTGTCCTCCGGGGAGCTGTTTTTT. Translating it yields CAISESGRGLSSGELFF.